The 6 T cell receptor beta chains below come from one sample, sequenced in a study of blood T cell repertoires in COVID-19. TCRdb's table, derived via immunoSEQ multiplex PCR, lists solely in-frame clones and lacks some. The data show tens of thousands of clones, with about 86% seen just once and about a tenth held by the top ten. The specimen was peripheral blood. The receptors originated from a human donor in a cohort sampled during active COVID-19.

The chain employs TRBV5-8 and TRBJ2-3; 8 nucleotides agree with TRBD2. J gave up 1 base and V 2 bases, and 0 bases lay outside the gene matches. The CDR3 runs 14 residues. Germline CDR1 is SGHTS and CDR2 is YDEGEE. The CDR3 reads CASSFSGGTDTQYF. For the CDR3, the DNA is TGTGCCAGCAGCTTTAGCGGGGGCACAGATACGCAGTATTTT.

This chain connects TRBV2 to TRBJ2-1; 7 bases map to TRBD2. The CDR3 totals 12 residues. The ends lost 8 bases at V and 8 bases at J; junction bases unmatched: 6. CDR1 and CDR2 (germline): SNHLY, FYNNEI. The CDR3 region has the DNA TGTGCCAGCGGGGGGGACGGCTATGAGCAGTTCTTC. It encodes CASGGDGYEQFF. Supplemented by reference TRBV2 and TRBJ2-1, the full variable domain reads EPEVTQTPSHQVTQMGQEVILRCVPISNHLYFYWYRQILGQKVEFLVSFYNNEISEKSEIFDDQFSVERPDGSNFTLKIRSTKLEDSAMYFCASGGDGYEQFFGPGTRLTVL.

This clone was seen only once. The chain combines TRBV11-3 with TRBJ2-3; 11 nucleotides match TRBD2. The germline V gene encodes CDR1 SGHNT and CDR2 YENEEA. Unmatched junction bases numbered 7, after V lost 1 base and J lost 4 bases. CDR3 length: 17 amino acids. The CDR3 DNA is TGTGCCAGCAGCTTAGGGCGACTAGCGGGGCCCGCAGATACGCAGTATTTT. This translates into CASSLGRLAGPADTQYF. Full variable domain (outside the CDR3, taken from reference TRBV11-3 and TRBJ2-3): EAGVVQSPRYKIIEKKQPVAFWCNPISGHNTLYWYLQNLGQGPELLIRYENEEAVDDSQLPKDRFSAERLKGVDSTLKIQPAELGDSAVYLCASSLGRLAGPADTQYFGPGTRLTVL.

A single count supports this clone. CDR3 in amino acids: CASSSGQGRSTDTQYF. For the CDR3, the DNA is TGCGCCAGCAGCTCCGGACAGGGGCGAAGCACAGATACGCAGTATTTT. The chain is built from TRBV5-1 and TRBJ2-3; 9 bases agree with TRBD1. Per the germline V gene, CDR1 is SGHRS and CDR2 is YFSETQ. The length of the CDR3 is 16 residues. With V trimmed by 3 bases and J by 0 bases, 5 bases remained unmatched. Full variable domain (missing parts from reference TRBV5-1 and TRBJ2-3): KAGVTQTPRYLIKTRGQQVTLSCSPISGHRSVSWYQQTPGQGLQFLFEYFSETQRNKGNFPGRFSGRQFSNSRSEMNVSTLELGDSALYLCASSSGQGRSTDTQYFGPGTRLTVL.

The rearrangement links TRBV19 to TRBJ2-1, with TRBD2 matching over 14 bases. V lost 5 bases to trimming and J lost 16 bases; unmatched junction nucleotides: 19. Germline CDR1 is LNHDA and CDR2 is SQIVND (reference sequence). The CDR3 spans 17 residues. Here the CDR3 DNA reads TGTGCCAGTAGTTCCCACTGGGGGACTAGCGGGAGAAGACCTGAATTCTTC. It translates to CASSSHWGTSGRRPEFF.

The CDR3 region has the DNA TGCAGTGCTAGTCGGCTAGCGGGAGGCACCTACGAGCAGTACTTC. Amino acids: CSASRLAGGTYEQYF. V is TRBV20-1 and J is TRBJ2-7; 11 bases fit TRBD2. The CDR3 totals 15 residues. Germline V lookup: CDR1 DFQATT, CDR2 SNEGSKA (reference sequence). The trim removed 3 bases at V and 2 bases at J, leaving 6 bases unmatched.